Below, one T cell receptor (beta chain) is given with its context. The CDR3 spans 14 residues. Germline values: CDR1 SGHTA, CDR2 FQGTGA. Trimming removed 1 base at V and 5 bases at J, with 11 bases between. TCRdb analysed the 5' RACE reads with MiXCR anew, one entry per CDR3 protein. The sample has 90,000 to 100,000 distinct CDR3 sequences, under 20% seen once. The source of the sample is a study of T cells of healthy individuals. The TCR comes from a human donor in good health. V usage is TRBV7-3 and J usage is TRBJ1-1; no clear D gene. The CDR3 DNA is TGTGCCAGCAGCTTAAGGGGTCCAGGAACTGAAGCTTTCTTT. It codes for CASSLRGPGTEAFF.